A single sample is the source of the 5 T cell receptor beta chains below, sequenced in a study of CD8+ T cells in alopecia areata. The sample's treatment: oral pan-JAK inhibitor, 5-10 mg twice daily. Extraction of RNA preceded its reverse transcription into cDNA, which served as the sequencing template. This table comes from immunoSEQ multiplex PCR, and its TCRdb copy is limited to in-frame clones, with some not included. The sample shows approximately 200,000 clones, over 40% of them seen only once. The source was CD4+ T cells sorted from blood, collected around week 36, from a patient treated with tofacitinib. The source is a human donor with alopecia areata.

The CDR3 nucleotides read TGTGCCAGCAGCTTGGACAGGAACACTGAAGCTTTCTTT. This codes for CASSLDRNTEAFF. The chain has TRBV5-4 and TRBJ1-1; no firm D call. CDR1 SGHNT and CDR2 YYREEE come from the germline V gene (reference sequence). The V and J ends lost 0 bases and 1 base respectively, with 4 bases between them. CDR3 length equals 13 residues.

The table lists this clone with a few counts. V and J are TRBV29-1 and TRBJ1-2; weak D call: TRBD1 (5 bases). The V and J ends lost 6 bases and 6 bases respectively, with 11 bases between them. CDR1 is SQVTM and CDR2 is ANQGSEA in the germline V gene. The CDR3 runs 11 residues. The CDR3 DNA follows: TGCAGCGTGCAGACGGGACATGGCTACACCTTC. Translated: CSVQTGHGYTF.

The V call is TRBV7-2, the J call TRBJ1-5; D may be TRBD1 (5 bases). Looked up from germline, CDR1 is SGHTA and CDR2 is FQGNSA. V lost 1 base and J lost 10, with 11 bases in between. The CDR3 loop spans 13 amino acids. This chain's CDR3 is CASSLEGPTPQHF. CDR3 DNA sequence: TGTGCCAGCAGCTTAGAGGGACCCACACCCCAGCATTTT.

There are a few counts of this clone. V usage is TRBV10-3 and J usage is TRBJ2-3, with 8 nucleotides matching TRBD2. With 9 bases clipped from V and 1 base from J, the junction kept 6 bases outside the gene matches. Germline V gene sequence: CDR1 ENHRY, CDR2 SYGVKD. This CDR3 region has 14 residues. The CDR3 DNA follows: TGTGCCATTCGGGAGGGGGGCGGCACAGATACGCAGTATTTT. Translated, it gives CAIREGGGTDTQYF.

This clone has only one observation. The gene calls are TRBV30 and TRBJ2-7, with 7 positions matching TRBD1. This CDR3 comprises 13 residues. Germline values: CDR1 GTSNPN, CDR2 SVGIG (reference sequence). Losses at the gene ends were 2 bases for V and 4 bases for J; bases not matched to a gene: 5. CDR3 protein: CAWSPDREYEQYF. In nucleotides, the CDR3 is TGTGCCTGGAGTCCCGACAGGGAGTACGAGCAGTACTTC. The whole variable domain, filled in from reference TRBV30 and TRBJ2-7, reads SQTIHQWPATLVQPVGSPLSLECTVEGTSNPNLYWYRQAAGRGLQLLFYSVGIGQISSEVPQNLSASRPQDRQFILSSKKLLLSDSGFYLCAWSPDREYEQYFGPGTRLTVT.